One T cell receptor beta chain is described in this entry. This may arise from a read error, as a much more abundant clone is one base away. This CDR3 has 13 amino acids. Per germline, CDR1 ENHRY and CDR2 SYGVKD. With 10 bases removed from V and 7 bases from J, the gap between germline ends came to 17 bases. Amplification of TCR beta CDR3 regions was performed using RNA transcripts as template. Carried out on the TCR CDR3, a first-round RT-PCR used the HTBI primer set. TCRdb ran MiXCR on the multiplex PCR reads and lists one entry per CDR3 protein. The table includes over 500,000 distinct CDR3 sequences, around 43% detected once. This sample was included in a study of T cells in Graves' hyperthyroidism and ophthalmopathy.

This sequence was found in an adult woman with Graves' disease, either hyperthyroidism or ophthalmopathy (not recorded which). Material for sequencing was peripheral blood or thyroid tissue (not recorded which). The gene calls are TRBV10-3 and TRBJ1-5; no clear D gene. CDR3: CASGGNDLQPQHF. In DNA form, the CDR3 reads TGTGCCAGCGGAGGAAATGATTTGCAGCCCCAGCATTTT.